This passage covers 13 T cell receptor beta chains from one sample sequenced in a study of OX40 agonist ivuxolimab in advanced cancers. The protocol was immunoSEQ multiplex PCR, while the TCRdb copy is restricted to in-frame clones and leaves out a portion. Here the sample spans 72,000 or so clones, 75% to 90% being singletons. Source: CD4+ or CD8+ T cells sorted from blood, taken in a trial of the OX40 agonist ivuxolimab. Every receptor here comes from an adult with an advanced solid tumor such as melanoma, head and neck, liver or kidney cancer.

The V gene is TRBV18, the J gene TRBJ1-1; tentative D call: TRBD1 (6 bases). In germline, CDR1 is KGHSH, CDR2 LQKENI. V shed 3 bases and J shed 6 bases, with 11 bases lying between them. This CDR3 has 13 residues. CDR3 in DNA: TGTGCCAGCTCACCGGGGGGGGGCTCTGAAGCTTTCTTT. Residues: CASSPGGGSEAFF. Variable domain in full (rest from reference TRBV18 and TRBJ1-1): NAGVMQNPRHLVRRRGQEARLRCSPMKGHSHVYWYRQLPEEGLKFMVYLQKENIIDESGMPKERFSAEFPKEGPSILRIQQVVRGDSAAYFCASSPGGGSEAFFGQGTRLTVV.

The chain links TRBV7-3 to TRBJ2-1; 9 nucleotides line up with TRBD2. J was trimmed by 1 base and V by 5 bases; bases with no gene match: 3. Per germline, CDR1 SGHTA and CDR2 FQGTGA. The CDR3 is 15 amino acids. The CDR3 DNA reads TGTGCCAGCAGCCCCCTAGCGGGGTCCTACAATGAGCAGTTCTTC. Its protein product is CASSPLAGSYNEQFF.

The V and J genes are TRBV19 and TRBJ2-1; D ambiguous. The germline gives CDR1 LNHDA, CDR2 SQIVND (reference sequence). Trimming left V 3 bases short and J 6 bases short, with 6 bases between. The CDR3 spans 12 residues. CDR3 in DNA: TGTGCCAGTAGTATCTCTCGCAATGAGCAGTTCTTC. This encodes CASSISRNEQFF.

This chain uses TRBV14 with TRBJ2-3, with 9 bases fitting TRBD2. The CDR3 is 15 amino acids. The junction had 8 bases not matched to a gene; V was cut back by 4 bases and J by 6 bases. The germline V gene has CDR1 SGHDN and CDR2 FVKESK. The DNA of the CDR3 is TGTGCCAGCAGCCCAGCGGGAGGAGGCGAGGATACGCAGTATTTT. Translation gives CASSPAGGGEDTQYF.

The chain has TRBV18 and TRBJ2-2; the match to TRBD1 covers 8 bases. The CDR3 has 16 amino acids. V shed 0 bases, J shed 6 bases, and the junction held 6 bases outside the gene matches. The germline CDR1 and CDR2 sequences are KGHSH and LQKENI. The CDR3 loop is CASSPPGTGVAGELFF. DNA of the CDR3: TGTGCCAGCTCACCACCTGGGACAGGAGTCGCCGGGGAGCTGTTTTTT.

The V and J genes are TRBV6-5 and TRBJ1-5; no clear D. The CDR3 is 13 residues long. The V gene lost 3 bases and the J gene lost 7 bases, with 10 bases spanning the gap. CDR1 and CDR2 from the germline V gene are MNHEY and SVGAGI. CDR3 region: CASSYLGGQPQHF. DNA of the CDR3: TGTGCCAGCAGTTATCTAGGTGGCCAGCCCCAGCATTTT.

The genes are TRBV19 and TRBJ2-3; maybe TRBD2 (6 bases). The CDR3 is 18 residues long. V lost 3 bases and J 2 bases, leaving 21 bases between the germline ends. Germline lookup yields CDR1 LNHDA and CDR2 SQIVND (reference sequence). The CDR3 nucleotides are TGTGCCAGTAGTATGGGGCCTTTGAGTGCGGGACTCACAGATACGCAGTATTTT. Its translation: CASSMGPLSAGLTDTQYF.

CDR3 sequence (DNA): TGTGCCACCAGCAGACCGGGACGAGGAGTTACTGAAGCTTTCTTT. Translated, it gives CATSRPGRGVTEAFF. The V gene is TRBV15, the J gene TRBJ1-1, with D possibly matching TRBD1 (5 bases). Trimming took 2 bases from V and 5 from J, leaving 15 bases between them. This CDR3 has 15 residues. The germline gives CDR1 LNHNV, CDR2 YYDKDF (reference sequence).

The chain carries TRBV7-9 and TRBJ2-5, with 8 positions matching TRBD2. Germline lookup yields CDR1 SEHNR and CDR2 FQNEAQ (reference sequence). The V and J ends lost 5 bases and 0 bases, in that order; junction bases with no gene match: 8. The CDR3 is 16 residues long. The CDR3 loop reads CASSPWVAGHQETQYF. The CDR3 nucleotides are TGTGCCAGCAGCCCCTGGGTAGCGGGGCACCAAGAGACCCAGTACTTC.

This clone was found once. The V and J genes are TRBV7-3 and TRBJ2-7, with 7 nucleotides matching TRBD1. Germline values: CDR1 SGHTA, CDR2 FQGTGA. The CDR3 has 13 residues. V was clipped by 4 bases and J by 5 bases; unmatched bases: 5. CDR3 amino acids: CASSSGGDNEQYF. The CDR3 region has the DNA TGTGCCAGCAGCTCAGGGGGAGACAACGAGCAGTACTTC.

The chain couples TRBV18 to TRBJ1-2; no definite D call. V was clipped by 3 bases and J by 1 base, with 9 bases between them. The CDR3 runs 14 residues. Germline CDR1 is KGHSH and CDR2 is LQKENI. The CDR3 loop is CASSPGGYNYGYTF. The CDR3 DNA reads as TGTGCCAGCTCACCGGGAGGTTATAACTATGGCTACACCTTC.

This clone turned up a few times. The CDR3 spells CASSKGQGLEQYF. The CDR3 nucleotides are TGTGCCAGCAGCAAGGGACAGGGCCTAGAGCAGTACTTC. The rearrangement links TRBV11-2 to TRBJ2-7; 9 positions agree with TRBD1. Germline lookup yields CDR1 SGHAT and CDR2 FQNNGV. This CDR3 spans 13 amino acids. V trimming: 5 bases; J trimming: 7 bases; junction bases outside the gene matches: 6.

The chain has TRBV7-9 and TRBJ2-3, with TRBD2 matching over 9 bases. This CDR3 has 15 amino acids. V was clipped by 8 bases and J by 3 bases; unmatched bases: 9. Per the germline V gene, CDR1 is SEHNR and CDR2 is FQNEAQ (reference sequence). As DNA, the CDR3 is TGTGCCAGCTCTCTAAATGCGGGAGGGACAGATACGCAGTATTTT. Residues: CASSLNAGGTDTQYF.